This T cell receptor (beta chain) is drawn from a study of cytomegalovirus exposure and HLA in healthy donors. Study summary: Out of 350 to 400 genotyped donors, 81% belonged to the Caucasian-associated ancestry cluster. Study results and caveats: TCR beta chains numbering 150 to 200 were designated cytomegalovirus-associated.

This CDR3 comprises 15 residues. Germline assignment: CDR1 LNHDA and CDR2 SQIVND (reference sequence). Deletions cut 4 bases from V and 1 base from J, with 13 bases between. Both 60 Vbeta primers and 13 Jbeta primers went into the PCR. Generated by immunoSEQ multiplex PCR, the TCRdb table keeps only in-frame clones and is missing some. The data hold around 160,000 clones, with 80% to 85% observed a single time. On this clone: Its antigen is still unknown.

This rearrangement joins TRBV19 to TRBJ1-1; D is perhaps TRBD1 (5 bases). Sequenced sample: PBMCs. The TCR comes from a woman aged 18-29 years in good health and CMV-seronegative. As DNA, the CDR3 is TGTGCCAGTAGTAGGGCGGGACGGAGGAACACTGAAGCTTTCTTT. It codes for CASSRAGRRNTEAFF.